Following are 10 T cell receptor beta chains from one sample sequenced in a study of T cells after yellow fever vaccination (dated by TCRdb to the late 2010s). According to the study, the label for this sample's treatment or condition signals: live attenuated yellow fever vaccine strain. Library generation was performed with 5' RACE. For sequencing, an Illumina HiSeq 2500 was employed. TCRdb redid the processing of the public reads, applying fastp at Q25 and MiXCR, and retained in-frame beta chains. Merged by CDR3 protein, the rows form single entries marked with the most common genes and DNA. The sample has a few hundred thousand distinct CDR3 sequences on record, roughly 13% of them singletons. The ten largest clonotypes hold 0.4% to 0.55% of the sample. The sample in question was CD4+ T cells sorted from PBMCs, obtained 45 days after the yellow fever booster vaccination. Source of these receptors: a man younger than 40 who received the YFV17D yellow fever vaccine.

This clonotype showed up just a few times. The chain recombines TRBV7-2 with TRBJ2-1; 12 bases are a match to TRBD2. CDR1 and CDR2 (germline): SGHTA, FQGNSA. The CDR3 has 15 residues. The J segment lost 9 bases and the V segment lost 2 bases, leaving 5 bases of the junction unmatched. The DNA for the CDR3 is TGTGCCAGCAGCTTACTACTAGCGGGAGGTCCTGAGCAGTTCTTC. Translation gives CASSLLLAGGPEQFF.

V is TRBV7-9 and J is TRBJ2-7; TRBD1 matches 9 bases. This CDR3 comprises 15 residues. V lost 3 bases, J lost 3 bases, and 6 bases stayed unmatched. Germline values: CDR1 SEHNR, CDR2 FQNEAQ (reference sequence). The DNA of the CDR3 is TGTGCCAGCAGCTTGGGGGACAGGGCCTTCTACGAGCAGTACTTC. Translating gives CASSLGDRAFYEQYF.

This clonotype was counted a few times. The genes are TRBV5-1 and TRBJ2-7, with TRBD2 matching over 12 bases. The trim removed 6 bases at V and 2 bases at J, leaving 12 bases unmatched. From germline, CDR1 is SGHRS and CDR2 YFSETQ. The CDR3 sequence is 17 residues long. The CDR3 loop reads CASIGMTSGRAAYEQYF. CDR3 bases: TGCGCCAGCATCGGCATGACTAGCGGGAGAGCTGCCTACGAGCAGTACTTC.

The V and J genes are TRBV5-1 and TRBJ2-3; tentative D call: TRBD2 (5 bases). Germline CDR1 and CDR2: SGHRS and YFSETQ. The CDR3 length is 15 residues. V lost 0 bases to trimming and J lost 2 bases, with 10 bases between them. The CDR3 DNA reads TGCGCCAGCAGCTTGGAGGGAGTTCCCACAGATACGCAGTATTTT. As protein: CASSLEGVPTDTQYF. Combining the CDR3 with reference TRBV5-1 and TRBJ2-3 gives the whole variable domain KAGVTQTPRYLIKTRGQQVTLSCSPISGHRSVSWYQQTPGQGLQFLFEYFSETQRNKGNFPGRFSGRQFSNSRSEMNVSTLELGDSALYLCASSLEGVPTDTQYFGPGTRLTVL.

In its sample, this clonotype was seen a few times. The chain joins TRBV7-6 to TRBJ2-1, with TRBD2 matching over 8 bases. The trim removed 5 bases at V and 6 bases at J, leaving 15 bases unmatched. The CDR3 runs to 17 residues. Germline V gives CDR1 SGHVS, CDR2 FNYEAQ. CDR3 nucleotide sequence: TGTGCCAGCAGCACCGCTAGCGGGCTCCGATTGGTCAATGAGCAGTTCTTC. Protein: CASSTASGLRLVNEQFF.

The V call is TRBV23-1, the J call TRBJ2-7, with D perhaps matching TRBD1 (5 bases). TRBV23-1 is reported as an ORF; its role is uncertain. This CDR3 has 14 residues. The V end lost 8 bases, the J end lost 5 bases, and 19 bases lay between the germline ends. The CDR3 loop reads CASPGTGSVNEQYF. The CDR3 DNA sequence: TGCGCCAGCCCGGGCACAGGATCGGTTAACGAGCAGTACTTC.

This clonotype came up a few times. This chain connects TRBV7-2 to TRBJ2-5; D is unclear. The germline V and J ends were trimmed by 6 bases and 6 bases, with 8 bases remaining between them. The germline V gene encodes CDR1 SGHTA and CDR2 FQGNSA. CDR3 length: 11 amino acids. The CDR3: CASRVGQTQYF. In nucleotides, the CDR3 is TGTGCCAGCAGGGTAGGGCAGACCCAGTACTTC.

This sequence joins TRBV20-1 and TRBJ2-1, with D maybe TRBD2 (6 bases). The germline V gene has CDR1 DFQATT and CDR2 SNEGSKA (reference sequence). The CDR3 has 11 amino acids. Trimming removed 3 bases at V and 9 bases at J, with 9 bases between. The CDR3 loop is CSASGGGEQFF. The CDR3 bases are TGCAGTGCTAGTGGGGGAGGTGAGCAGTTCTTC.

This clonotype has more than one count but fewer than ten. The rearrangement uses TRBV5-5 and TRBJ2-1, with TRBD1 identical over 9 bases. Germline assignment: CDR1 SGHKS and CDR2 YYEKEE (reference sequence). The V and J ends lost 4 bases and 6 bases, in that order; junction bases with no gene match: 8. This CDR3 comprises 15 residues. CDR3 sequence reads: CASSARGDRVNEQFF. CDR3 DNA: TGTGCCAGCAGCGCCCGGGGGGACAGGGTCAATGAGCAGTTCTTC.

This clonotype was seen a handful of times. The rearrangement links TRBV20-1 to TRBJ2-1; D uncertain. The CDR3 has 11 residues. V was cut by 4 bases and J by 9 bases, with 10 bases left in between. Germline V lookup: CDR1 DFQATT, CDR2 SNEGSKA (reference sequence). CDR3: CSAKGPLEQFF. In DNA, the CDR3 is TGCAGTGCTAAAGGCCCGCTTGAGCAGTTCTTC.